Sequencing of this T cell receptor beta chain was carried out in a study of T-cell reconstitution after alpha-beta-depleted transplantation in children. This clonotype was recorded many times. Unique molecular identifiers were built into the TCRbeta library. MiXCR was run by TCRdb on the PCR reads, yielding one entry per CDR3 protein. The sample lists 490,000 or so distinct CDR3 sequences, under 15% occurring once. V was clipped by 6 bases and J by 2 bases; unmatched bases: 1. The CDR3 spans 13 residues. The specimen was PBMCs from the stem cell graft donor, collected from the stem cell graft. This TCR was sampled from a human donor who donated a stem cell graft to a child with combined immunodeficiency. The rearrangement links TRBV12-3 or TRBV12-4 to TRBJ2-5; 9 bases are shared with TRBD1. The CDR3 DNA is TGTGCCAGCAGACAGGGGGCTCAAGAGACCCAGTACTTC. Translation: CASRQGAQETQYF.